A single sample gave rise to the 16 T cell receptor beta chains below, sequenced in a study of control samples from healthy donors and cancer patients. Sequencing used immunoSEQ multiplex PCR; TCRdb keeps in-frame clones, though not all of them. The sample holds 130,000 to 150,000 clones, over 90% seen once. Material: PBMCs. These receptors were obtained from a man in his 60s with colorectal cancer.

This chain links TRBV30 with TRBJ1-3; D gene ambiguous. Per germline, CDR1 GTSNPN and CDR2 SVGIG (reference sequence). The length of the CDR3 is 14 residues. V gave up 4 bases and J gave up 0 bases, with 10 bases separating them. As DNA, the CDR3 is TGTGCCTGGAATCTACCGAACTCTGGAAACACCATATATTTT. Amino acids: CAWNLPNSGNTIYF.

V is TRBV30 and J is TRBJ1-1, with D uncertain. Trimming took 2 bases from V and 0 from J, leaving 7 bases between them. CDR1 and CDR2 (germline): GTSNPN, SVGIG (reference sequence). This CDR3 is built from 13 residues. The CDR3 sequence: CAWSTWMNTEAFF. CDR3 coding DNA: TGTGCCTGGAGTACATGGATGAACACTGAAGCTTTCTTT.

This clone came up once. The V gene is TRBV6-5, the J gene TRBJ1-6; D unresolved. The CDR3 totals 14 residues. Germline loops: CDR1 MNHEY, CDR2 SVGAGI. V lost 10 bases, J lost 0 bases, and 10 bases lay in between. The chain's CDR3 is CATRPSSYNSPLHF. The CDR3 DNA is TGTGCCACCCGTCCGAGCTCCTATAATTCACCCCTCCACTTT.

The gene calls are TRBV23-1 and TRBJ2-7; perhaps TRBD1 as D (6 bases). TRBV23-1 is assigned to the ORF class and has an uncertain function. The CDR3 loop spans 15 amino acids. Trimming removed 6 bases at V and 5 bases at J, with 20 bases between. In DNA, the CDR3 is TGCGCCAGCAGGGAACGGACAGTTGAGGGCCACGAGCAGTACTTC. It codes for CASRERTVEGHEQYF.

CDR3 sequence: CASSLEVGYTF. The CDR3 DNA is TGTGCCAGCAGCTTAGAAGTTGGCTACACCTTC. The chain recombines TRBV7-9 with TRBJ1-2; D uncertain. There are 11 residues in the CDR3. Trimming left V 1 base short and J 7 bases short, with 4 bases between. The germline gives CDR1 SEHNR, CDR2 FQNEAQ (reference sequence).

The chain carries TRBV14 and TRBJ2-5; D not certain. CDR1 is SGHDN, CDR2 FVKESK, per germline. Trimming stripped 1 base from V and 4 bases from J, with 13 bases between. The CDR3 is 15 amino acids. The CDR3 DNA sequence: TGTGCCAGCAGCCAAGCCCTCCAGGTGGGAGAGACCCAGTACTTC. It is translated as CASSQALQVGETQYF.

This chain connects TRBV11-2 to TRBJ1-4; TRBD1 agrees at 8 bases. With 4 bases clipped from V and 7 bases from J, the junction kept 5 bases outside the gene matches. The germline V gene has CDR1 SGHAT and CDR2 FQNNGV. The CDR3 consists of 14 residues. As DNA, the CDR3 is TGTGCCAGCAGCTCCCAGACAGGGGTTGAAAAACTGTTTTTT. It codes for CASSSQTGVEKLFF.

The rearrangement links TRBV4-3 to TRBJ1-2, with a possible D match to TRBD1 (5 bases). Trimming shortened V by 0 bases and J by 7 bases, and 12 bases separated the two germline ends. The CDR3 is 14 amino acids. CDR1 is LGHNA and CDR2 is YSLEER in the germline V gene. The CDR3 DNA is TGCGCCAGCAGCCAAGAAGCCGGGGCGCTTGGCTACACCTTC. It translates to CASSQEAGALGYTF.

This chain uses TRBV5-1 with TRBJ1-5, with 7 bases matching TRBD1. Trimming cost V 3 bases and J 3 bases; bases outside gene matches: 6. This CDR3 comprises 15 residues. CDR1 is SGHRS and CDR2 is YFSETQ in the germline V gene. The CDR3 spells CASSSTGQFNQPQHF. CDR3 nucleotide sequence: TGCGCCAGCAGCTCTACGGGACAGTTCAATCAGCCCCAGCATTTT.

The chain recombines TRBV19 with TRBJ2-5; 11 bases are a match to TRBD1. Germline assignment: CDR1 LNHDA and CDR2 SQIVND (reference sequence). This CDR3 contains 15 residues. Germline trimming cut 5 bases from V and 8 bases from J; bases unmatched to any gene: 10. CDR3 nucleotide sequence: TGTGCCAGTAGTGCGGACAGGGGGCGACGAGAAACCCAGTACTTC. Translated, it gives CASSADRGRRETQYF.

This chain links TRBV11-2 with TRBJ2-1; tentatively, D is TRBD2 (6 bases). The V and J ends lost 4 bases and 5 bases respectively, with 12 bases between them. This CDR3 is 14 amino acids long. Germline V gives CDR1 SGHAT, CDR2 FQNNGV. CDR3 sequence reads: CASSSRLVNNEQFF. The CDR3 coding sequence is TGTGCCAGCAGCTCCCGACTAGTAAACAATGAGCAGTTCTTC.

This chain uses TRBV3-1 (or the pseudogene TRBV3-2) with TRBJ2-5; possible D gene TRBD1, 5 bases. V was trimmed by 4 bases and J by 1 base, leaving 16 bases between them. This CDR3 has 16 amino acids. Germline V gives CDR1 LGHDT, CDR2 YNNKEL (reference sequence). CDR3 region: CASSPISRATQETQYF. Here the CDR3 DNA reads TGTGCCAGCAGCCCAATCTCCAGGGCGACCCAAGAGACCCAGTACTTC.

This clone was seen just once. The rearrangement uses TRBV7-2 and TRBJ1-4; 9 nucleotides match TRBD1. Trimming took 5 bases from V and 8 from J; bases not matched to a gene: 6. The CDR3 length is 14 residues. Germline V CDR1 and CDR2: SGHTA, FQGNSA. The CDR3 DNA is TGTGCCAGCAGCCCCAGGACAGGGGAAGAAAAACTGTTTTTT. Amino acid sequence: CASSPRTGEEKLFF.

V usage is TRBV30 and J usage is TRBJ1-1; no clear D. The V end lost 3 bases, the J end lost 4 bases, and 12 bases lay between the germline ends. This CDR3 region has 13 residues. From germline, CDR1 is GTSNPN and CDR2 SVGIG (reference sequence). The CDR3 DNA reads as TGTGCCTGGAGATACGGAGGGATCACTGAAGCTTTCTTT. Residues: CAWRYGGITEAFF. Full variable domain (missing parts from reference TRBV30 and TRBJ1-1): SQTIHQWPATLVQPVGSPLSLECTVEGTSNPNLYWYRQAAGRGLQLLFYSVGIGQISSEVPQNLSASRPQDRQFILSSKKLLLSDSGFYLCAWRYGGITEAFFGQGTRLTVV.

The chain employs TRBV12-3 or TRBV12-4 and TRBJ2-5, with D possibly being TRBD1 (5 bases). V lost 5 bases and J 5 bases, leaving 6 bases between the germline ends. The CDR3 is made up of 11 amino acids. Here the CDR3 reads CASSPGETQYF. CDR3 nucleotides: TGTGCCAGCAGTCCAGGGGAGACCCAGTACTTC.

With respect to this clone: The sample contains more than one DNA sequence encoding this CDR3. The CDR3 DNA is TGTGCCAGTAGTATTGGGGGGGTTGGCACTGAAGCTTTCTTT. Amino acid sequence: CASSIGGVGTEAFF. The chain has TRBV19 and TRBJ1-1; maybe TRBD1 (5 bases). Germline V gives CDR1 LNHDA, CDR2 SQIVND (reference sequence). V lost 3 bases, J lost 4 bases, and 12 bases lay in between. The CDR3 sequence is 14 residues long.